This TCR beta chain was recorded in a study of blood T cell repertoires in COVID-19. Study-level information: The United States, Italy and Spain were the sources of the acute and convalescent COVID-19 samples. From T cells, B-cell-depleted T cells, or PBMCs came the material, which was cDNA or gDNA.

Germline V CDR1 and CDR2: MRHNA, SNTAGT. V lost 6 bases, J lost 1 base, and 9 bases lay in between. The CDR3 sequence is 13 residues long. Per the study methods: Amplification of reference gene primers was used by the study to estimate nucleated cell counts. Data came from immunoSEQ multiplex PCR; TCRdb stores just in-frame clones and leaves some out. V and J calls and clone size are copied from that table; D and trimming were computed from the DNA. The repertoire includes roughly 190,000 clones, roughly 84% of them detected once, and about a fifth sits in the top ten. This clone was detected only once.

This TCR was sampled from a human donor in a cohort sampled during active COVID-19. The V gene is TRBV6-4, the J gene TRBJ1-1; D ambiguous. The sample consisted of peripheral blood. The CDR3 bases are TGTGCCAGCAGCGAAACATGGAACACTGAAGCTTTCTTT. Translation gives CASSETWNTEAFF.